The rows below give T cell receptor beta chains drawn from one sample of a study of shared clonotypes between healthy human individuals. Sequencing used immunoSEQ multiplex PCR; TCRdb keeps in-frame clones, though not all of them. The table shows 1.4 million to 1.5 million clones, with roughly 96% occurring only once. Sequencing input: naive CD4+ T cells sorted from blood. The receptors were gathered from a man younger than 40 in good health. CDR3s leave out the opening cysteine and the closing phenylalanine or tryptophan. Size is omitted from some rows. Given values are once, few, many or a class for expanded clones.

abundance	v_gene	j_gene	CDR3aa
.	TRBV7-9	TRBJ2-3	ASSAGLAGDSDTQY
.	TRBV27	TRBJ2-7	ASSTRTSGSFSYEQY
once	TRBV28	TRBJ2-1	ASSSDLRPYNEQF
.	TRBV30	TRBJ1-2	AWWDRGRVDT
.	TRBV25-1	TRBJ2-7	ASTHGWAPYEQY
.	TRBV5-5	TRBJ1-1	ASSFFLAVGDTEAF
.	TRBV6-1	TRBJ1-1	ASSEVLETEAF
.	TRBV14	TRBJ1-2	ASRHGTVPGYT
.	TRBV15	TRBJ2-2	ATSIRAGFNTGELF
.	TRBV4-1	TRBJ1-4	ASSQDGQGAISSKKLF
.	TRBV4-1	TRBJ2-1	ASSQVVPGGEQF
.	TRBV18	TRBJ1-4	ASSPRTGGNEKLF
.	TRBV5-5	TRBJ2-7	ASSLGASSSYEQY
.	TRBV7-7	TRBJ2-2	ASSSTGGENTGELF
.	TRBV28	TRBJ1-4	ASSWGTGGPEKLF
once	TRBV5-1	TRBJ2-7	ASSLIGQNYEQY
.	TRBV15	TRBJ1-1	ATSRDSGLTEAF
.	TRBV27	TRBJ1-2	ASRRFGTGHGYT
.	TRBV6-1	TRBJ2-1	ASGGGNEQF
.	TRBV7-6	TRBJ2-3	ASSLGAGRTDTQY
.	TRBV25-1	TRBJ2-3	ASRGGGSTDTQY
.	TRBV6-1	TRBJ2-6	ASLPPDGANVLT
.	TRBV5-1	TRBJ2-5	ASKELAGGETQY
.	TRBV10-3	TRBJ1-1	AISPPGRGVFTEAF
.	TRBV25-1	TRBJ2-1	ASSGFGTDGSYNEQF
.	TRBV18	TRBJ2-3	ASSPFGGDTQY
.	TRBV15	TRBJ2-4	ATSRSRGRGSQNIQY
.	TRBV6-5	TRBJ1-4	ASSYGQGPNEKLF
once	TRBV18	TRBJ2-7	ASSLSGGSEQY
.	TRBV5-1	TRBJ2-3	ASSLRDLTDTQY
.	TRBV29-1	TRBJ2-1	SVDIAGDSDGQF
.	TRBV7-3	TRBJ2-3	ASSSSGDTQY
.	TRBV11-1	TRBJ2-7	ASSFKGYEQY
.	TRBV5-4	.	ASSLSGLVYEQY
.	TRBV6-5	.	ASSNNRVFPEQY
.	TRBV7-2	TRBJ2-2	ASSSRQAGELF
.	TRBV7-9	TRBJ1-5	ASSASGSNQPQH
.	TRBV5-1	TRBJ2-7	ASSYRGQDFSYEQY
.	TRBV18	TRBJ2-7	ASSPAYYEQY
.	TRBV5-1	TRBJ2-2	ASSLVSGPAPNTGELF
.	TRBV15	TRBJ2-3	ATSRGQGARNTDTQY
.	TRBV2	TRBJ1-4	ASSDVRGGTNEKLF
.	TRBV7-3	TRBJ2-3	ASSAGDTQY
.	TRBV5-1	TRBJ2-1	ASSLGNNEQF